A single sample is the source of the 32 T cell receptor beta chains below, sequenced in a study of blood T cells in healthy people across ages. A sample-barcoded 5' primer and a J-beta primer mix were used in a second PCR of roughly 6 to 12 cycles. TCRdb redid the calling of the 5' RACE reads with MiXCR, one entry per CDR3 protein. The sample has approximately 960,000 distinct CDR3 sequences; around 29% are singletons. The same data also went into a second study, on T cells of mothers and their children.

Sequenced: blood. Receptor source: a woman aged 40 to 49 in good health.

This clonotype was counted at least ten times. The V and J genes are TRBV3-1 and TRBJ2-7, with 7 bases aligning to TRBD1. V gave up 3 bases and J gave up 2 bases; unmatched junction bases: 4. Germline CDR1 reads LGHDT; CDR2 reads YNNKEL (reference sequence). This CDR3 has 14 amino acids. This CDR3 is CASSQGQQPYEQYF. The CDR3, as DNA: TGTGCCAGCAGCCAGGGACAGCAACCCTACGAGCAGTACTTC.

The gene calls are TRBV12-5 and TRBJ2-3; a possible D gene is TRBD2 (6 bases). This CDR3 region has 14 residues. Trimming took 5 bases from V and 2 from J, leaving 11 bases between them. The V gene's germline CDR1 is LGHNT and CDR2 FRNRAP. The CDR3 DNA sequence: TGTGCTAGTGGTCCGGGACTTCCCACAGATACGCAGTATTTT. It yields the protein CASGPGLPTDTQYF.

The V and J genes are TRBV27 and TRBJ1-6; possibly TRBD1 for D (6 bases). Germline assignment: CDR1 MNHEY and CDR2 SMNVEV (reference sequence). Trimming removed 10 bases from V and 9 bases from J, with 16 bases in between. The CDR3 totals 13 residues. The CDR3 region has the DNA TGTGCCAACAGGACAGTTGAGAGTTCACCCCTCCACTTT. Protein product: CANRTVESSPLHF.

The genes are TRBV20-1 and TRBJ1-2, with a weak D call TRBD1 (5 bases). CDR3 length: 14 amino acids. Per germline, CDR1 DFQATT and CDR2 SNEGSKA (reference sequence). Trimming shortened V by 1 base and J by 0 bases, and 9 bases separated the two germline ends. The CDR3 sequence is CSARGDRANYGYTF. The DNA for the CDR3 is TGCAGTGCTAGAGGTGACAGAGCTAACTATGGCTACACCTTC.

The chain carries TRBV5-1 and TRBJ1-6; D not certain. The CDR3 runs to 16 residues. Germline V CDR1 and CDR2: SGHRS, YFSETQ. With 4 bases removed from V and 7 bases from J, the gap between germline ends came to 18 bases. CDR3 sequence (DNA): TGCGCCAGCAGCGGACTATCGGGGATCGCGAATTCACCCCTCCACTTT. Its translation: CASSGLSGIANSPLHF.

This sequence joins TRBV4-1 and TRBJ2-3; D is unresolved. CDR1 and CDR2 from the germline V gene are MGHRA and YSYEKL. V lost 0 bases and J lost 4, with 5 bases in between. This CDR3 comprises 13 residues. DNA for the CDR3: TGCGCCAGCAGCCAAGATTCGGCAGATACGCAGTATTTT. Encoded protein: CASSQDSADTQYF.

Of note for this clonotype: A read error may be the cause here, since a much bigger clone is one base away. This sequence joins TRBV7-8 and TRBJ2-5, with 9 nucleotides matching TRBD1. The J call may not be correct, given that the DNA end is closer to TRBJ2-7. Germline CDR1 SGHVS, CDR2 FQNEAQ. The CDR3 length is 15 residues. DNA for the CDR3: TGTGCCAGCAGCTTAAGGGGACAGGGCTCCCACGAGCAGTACTTC. Amino acid sequence: CASSLRGQGSHEQYF.

This clonotype showed up just once. The V gene is TRBV5-1, the J gene TRBJ1-4; D is undetermined. The CDR3 runs 13 residues. Looked up from germline, CDR1 is SGHRS and CDR2 is YFSETQ. V dropped 4 bases and J dropped 7 bases, with 11 bases sitting between them. Here the CDR3 reads CASSPGSREKLFF. DNA of the CDR3: TGCGCCAGCAGCCCCGGGAGCCGTGAAAAACTGTTTTTT.

This clonotype has at least ten counts. This chain links TRBV28 with TRBJ1-2, with a tentative D call TRBD1 (5 bases). The V and J ends lost 6 bases and 4 bases respectively, with 12 bases between them. The CDR3 consists of 13 residues. Germline CDR1 MDHEN, CDR2 SYDVKM. CDR3: CASSLQAVYGYTF. The CDR3 DNA follows: TGTGCCAGCAGCTTACAGGCTGTCTATGGCTACACCTTC.

In this sample, this clonotype turned up many times. The chain carries TRBV14 and TRBJ2-7; D remains unclear. Germline V gene sequence: CDR1 SGHDN, CDR2 FVKESK. The CDR3 covers 13 residues. V lost 4 bases to trimming and J lost 5 bases, with 12 bases between them. Here the CDR3 DNA reads TGTGCCAGCAGCCTATATAACAGTAACGAGCAGTACTTC. It codes for CASSLYNSNEQYF.

The chain has TRBV4-1 and TRBJ1-2; a possible D gene is TRBD1 (5 bases). Trimming removed 1 base at V and 2 bases at J, with 11 bases between. The length of the CDR3 is 15 residues. The germline CDR1 and CDR2 sequences are MGHRA and YSYEKL. In nucleotides, the CDR3 is TGCGCCAGCAGCCAAGGGGGCAGGGTGAACTATGGCTACACCTTC. Translation gives CASSQGGRVNYGYTF.

This clonotype has a handful of counts. The chain recombines TRBV5-6 with TRBJ2-5; D remains ambiguous. Germline V CDR1 and CDR2: SGHDT, YYEEEE. V lost 4 bases and J 1 base, leaving 11 bases between the germline ends. This CDR3 is built from 14 residues. The CDR3 DNA is TGTGCCAGCAGCCAGTCCACTATCCAAGAGACCCAGTACTTC. Its translation is CASSQSTIQETQYF.

This sequence joins TRBV7-9 and TRBJ2-4; D perhaps matches TRBD2 (5 bases). The last part of the DNA fits TRBJ2-7 better; the J call may be wrong. Germline V gene sequence: CDR1 SEHNR, CDR2 FQNEAQ (reference sequence). The CDR3 has 13 residues. The CDR3 reads CASSLSLADEQYF. The DNA for the CDR3 is TGTGCCAGCAGCTTAAGCCTAGCCGACGAGCAGTACTTC.

This clonotype was seen at least ten times. The chain links TRBV9 to TRBJ2-5, with 9 bases identical to TRBD2. CDR1 SGDLS and CDR2 YYNGEE come from the germline V gene. V was clipped by 0 bases and J by 2 bases; unmatched bases: 2. The CDR3 has 15 amino acids. As DNA, the CDR3 is TGTGCCAGCAGCGTAGGCGGGGGGGTTCAAGAGACCCAGTACTTC. Translating it yields CASSVGGGVQETQYF. Together with reference TRBV9 and TRBJ2-5, the CDR3 gives the full variable domain: DSGVTQTPKHLITATGQRVTLRCSPRSGDLSVYWYQQSLDQGLQFLIQYYNGEERAKGNILERFSAQQFPDLHSELNLSSLELGDSALYFCASSVGGGVQETQYFGPGTRLLVL.

The CDR3 DNA sequence: TGCAGTGCTAGAGATTTCACAGGGGGCGAAAAACTGTTTTTT. This codes for CSARDFTGGEKLFF. The chain combines TRBV20-1 with TRBJ1-4, with 9 nucleotides matching TRBD1. The CDR3 is made up of 14 amino acids. V trimming: 0 bases; J trimming: 8 bases; junction bases outside the gene matches: 4. From germline, CDR1 is DFQATT and CDR2 SNEGSKA (reference sequence).

Many counts were recorded for this clonotype. This sequence joins TRBV29-1 and TRBJ2-4; 12 nucleotides align to TRBD2. This CDR3 has 13 residues. Looked up from germline, CDR1 is SQVTM and CDR2 is ANQGSEA. J lost 12 bases, V lost 4 bases, and 7 bases had no gene match. CDR3 sequence (DNA): TGCAGCGTTGGGACTAGCGGGGCCGGAAATCAGTACTTC. It specifies CSVGTSGAGNQYF.

This clonotype turned up a few times. The chain links TRBV10-3 to TRBJ2-3; D is possibly TRBD1 (6 bases). The V end lost 4 bases, the J end lost 5 bases, and 19 bases lay between the germline ends. The germline V gene encodes CDR1 ENHRY and CDR2 SYGVKD. The CDR3 length is 16 residues. The CDR3 spells CAISVQALGAGDTQYF. In nucleotides, the CDR3 is TGTGCCATCAGTGTACAAGCGTTGGGGGCTGGAGATACGCAGTATTTT.

This clonotype has a count of ten or more. This sequence joins TRBV20-1 and TRBJ2-7, with D possibly being TRBD2 (6 bases). Trimming pared 0 bases from V and 2 bases from J, leaving 11 bases between. This CDR3 has 14 residues. The V gene's germline CDR1 is DFQATT and CDR2 SNEGSKA (reference sequence). The CDR3 sequence is CSARDLGGTYEQYF. The CDR3 DNA sequence: TGCAGTGCTAGAGATTTGGGGGGAACCTACGAGCAGTACTTC.

This chain links TRBV20-1 with TRBJ2-1; no firm D call. The V gene lost 0 bases and the J gene lost 9 bases, with 12 bases spanning the gap. CDR1 DFQATT and CDR2 SNEGSKA come from the germline V gene (reference sequence). The length of the CDR3 is 13 residues. For the CDR3, the DNA is TGCAGTGCTAGAGATTGGAGCTCCCCTGAGCAGTTCTTC. Its protein is CSARDWSSPEQFF.

This clonotype has only one observation. The chain links TRBV19 to TRBJ2-1; 11 bases line up with TRBD2. The trim removed 6 bases at V and 3 bases at J, leaving 4 bases unmatched. This CDR3 comprises 15 residues. Per germline, CDR1 LNHDA and CDR2 SQIVND (reference sequence). As DNA, the CDR3 is TGTGCCAGTAGAACTAGCGGGGGCCTCTACAATGAGCAGTTCTTC. Its protein product is CASRTSGGLYNEQFF.

This clonotype was picked up many times. This rearrangement joins TRBV12-3 or TRBV12-4 to TRBJ1-2; no definite D call. V was pared by 4 bases and J by 4 bases, with 10 bases between. This CDR3 is built from 13 residues. The CDR3 DNA follows: TGTGCCAGCAGTTCGGATCCATTCTATGGCTACACCTTC. Translated: CASSSDPFYGYTF.

The rearrangement joins TRBV11-2 to TRBJ2-1, with D possibly TRBD1 on 5 matching bases. V dropped 4 bases and J dropped 4 bases, with 17 bases sitting between them. The CDR3 covers 16 residues. Per the germline V gene, CDR1 is SGHAT and CDR2 is FQNNGV. This CDR3 reads CASSSPGLGWYNEQFF. In DNA, the CDR3 is TGTGCCAGCAGCTCCCCAGGGCTTGGGTGGTACAATGAGCAGTTCTTC.

V gene TRBV2 combines with J gene TRBJ2-4; tentative D call: TRBD1 (5 bases). The CDR3 spans 17 residues. Trimming took off 5 bases at V and 2 bases at J, with 19 bases between the two ends. Looked up from germline, CDR1 is SNHLY and CDR2 is FYNNEI. Here the CDR3 reads CASSPGAGSTSKNIQYF. DNA for the CDR3: TGTGCCAGCAGTCCTGGGGCAGGGTCTACATCCAAAAACATTCAGTACTTC.

The gene calls are TRBV7-9 and TRBJ2-2; the match to TRBD2 covers 9 bases. CDR1 and CDR2 (germline): SEHNR, FQNEAQ (reference sequence). V gave up 5 bases and J gave up 0 bases; unmatched junction bases: 7. This CDR3 has 17 amino acids. CDR3 nucleotides: TGTGCCAGCAGCCGTCCTGAGCGGGGGGCGAACACCGGGGAGCTGTTTTTT. This sequence encodes CASSRPERGANTGELFF.

V usage is TRBV24-1 and J usage is TRBJ2-1; a possible D gene is TRBD2 (6 bases). This CDR3 is 15 amino acids long. Trimming left V 4 bases short and J 8 bases short, with 17 bases between. Germline loops: CDR1 KGHDR, CDR2 SFDVKD. The CDR3 DNA is TGTGCCACCAGTGACACCGGGACTCGGAGGGATGAGCAGTTCTTC. As protein: CATSDTGTRRDEQFF.

Ten or more counts support this clonotype. The chain couples TRBV20-1 to TRBJ2-1; 8 bases map to TRBD2. J was trimmed by 3 bases and V by 5 bases; bases with no gene match: 3. From germline, CDR1 is DFQATT and CDR2 SNEGSKA (reference sequence). The length of the CDR3 is 13 residues. The CDR3 DNA is TGCAGTGCTGCGGGGGGCCACTACAATGAGCAGTTCTTC. Its protein is CSAAGGHYNEQFF.

This clonotype appeared a few times. The chain joins TRBV12-3 or TRBV12-4 to TRBJ2-1, with 11 nucleotides matching TRBD2. V dropped 0 bases and J dropped 6; count of bases not matched to a gene: 10. This CDR3 has 18 amino acids. CDR3 coding DNA: TGTGCCAGCAGTTTAGCGCAACTAGCGGGGGCCCAAGGCAATGAGCAGTTCTTC. It translates to CASSLAQLAGAQGNEQFF.

This clonotype was found a few times. The chain recombines TRBV12-3 or TRBV12-4 with TRBJ1-2; perhaps TRBD1 as D (6 bases). This CDR3 comprises 16 residues. V was shortened by 3 bases and J by 8 bases, with 22 bases between the two germline ends. Here the CDR3 reads CASSLGSTGQGRGYTF. As DNA, the CDR3 is TGTGCCAGCAGTTTGGGTTCTACGGGACAAGGTCGGGGCTACACCTTC.

About this clonotype itself: At one of its ends the junction is not consistent with the germline gene, which may arise from a read error. The chain recombines TRBV20-1 with TRBJ2-1; D tentatively fits TRBD1 or TRBD2 (5 bases each). The CDR3 length is 12 residues. Germline CDR1 reads DFQATT; CDR2 reads SNEGSKA (reference sequence). The CDR3: CGAQGPHNEQFF. In DNA form, the CDR3 reads TGCGGTGCCCAGGGACCCCATAATGAGCAGTTCTTC.

V is TRBV28 and J is TRBJ2-1, with TRBD2 identical over 12 bases. V shed 7 bases and J 9 bases; nucleotides not matched to a gene: 10. The CDR3 totals 15 residues. The germline gives CDR1 MDHEN, CDR2 SYDVKM. In DNA, the CDR3 is TGTGCCAGCACCACATCTAGCGGGGGGGCCACTGAGCAGTTCTTC. It yields the protein CASTTSSGGATEQFF. The complete variable domain, with remaining parts taken from reference TRBV28 and TRBJ2-1, reads DVKVTQSSRYLVKRTGEKVFLECVQDMDHENMFWYRQDPGLGLRLIYFSYDVKMKEKGDIPEGYSVSREKKERFSLILESASTNQTSMYLCASTTSSGGATEQFFGPGTRLTVL.

This clonotype was observed once. The chain has TRBV7-3 and TRBJ2-2, with TRBD2 matching over 11 bases. The CDR3 totals 15 residues. The junction had 3 bases not matched to a gene; V was cut back by 4 bases and J by 5 bases. Per germline, CDR1 SGHTA and CDR2 FQGTGA. The CDR3 sequence: CASSSLAGVTGELFF. The CDR3 DNA sequence: TGTGCCAGCAGCTCACTAGCGGGAGTTACCGGGGAGCTGTTTTTT.

The chain combines TRBV9 with TRBJ2-1, with 11 positions matching TRBD2. The CDR3 sequence is 14 residues long. Trimming took 7 bases from V and 10 from J; bases not matched to a gene: 10. Per germline, CDR1 SGDLS and CDR2 YYNGEE. CDR3 protein: CASQGTSGRGEQFF. CDR3 coding DNA: TGTGCCAGCCAGGGCACTAGCGGGAGAGGGGAGCAGTTCTTC.